This T cell receptor beta chain was identified in a study of blood T cell repertoires in COVID-19. Study in general: Spain, Italy and the United States supplied samples that represented acute and convalescent COVID-19. In each case, the material was cDNA or gDNA derived from T cells, B-cell-depleted T cells, or PBMCs.

The V end lost 3 bases, the J end lost 7 bases, and 7 bases lay between the germline ends. The CDR3 covers 13 residues. Germline CDR1 LNHNV, CDR2 YYDKDF (reference sequence). Methods used by the authors: Estimates of nucleated cell counts were drawn from the amplification of reference gene primers. TCRdb's copy holds only in-frame clones and misses some; the assay was immunoSEQ multiplex PCR. V, J and clone size are those of that table, while D and trimming were read from the DNA. The sample holds some 95,000 clones, about four fifths seen once. The clonotype originates from a man between 65 and 85 years old with acute or convalescent COVID-19. Source material: peripheral blood. V gene TRBV15 combines with J gene TRBJ1-6, with D maybe TRBD1 (5 bases). Written as DNA, the CDR3 is TGTGCCACCAGCAGGAGACAGAATTCACCCCTCCACTTT. Protein product: CATSRRQNSPLHF.